A single sample gave rise to the 9 T cell receptor beta chains below, sequenced in a study of immune heterogeneity within non-small cell lung tumors. The authors amplified TCR beta CDR3 by multiplex PCR with 32 V and 13 J primers. In TCRdb, the multiplex PCR reads were re-called with MiXCR into one record per CDR3 protein. The table includes over 20,000 distinct CDR3 sequences, under 30% detected once. Template input was genomic DNA from bulk tumor (roughly 630 ng per sample). Multiple biopsies spaced far apart were taken from each primary tumor during surgery. Before undergoing curative surgery, patients had newly diagnosed non-small cell lung cancer that was untreated. Sequenced sample: lung tumor tissue. The receptors originated from a man in his forties with non-small cell lung cancer.

This clonotype was recorded only once. This sequence may be a read error, since a much larger clone differs from it by one base. The gene calls are TRBV6-2 or TRBV6-3 and TRBJ2-7, with 7 nucleotides matching TRBD2. V shed 0 bases and J 3 bases; nucleotides not matched to a gene: 2. The germline V gene encodes CDR1 MNHEY and CDR2 SVGEGT. CDR3 size: 14 residues. The CDR3 DNA reads TGTGCCAGCAGTTACTCAGCGGGGTACTACGAGCAGTACTTC. It codes for CASSYSAGYYEQYF.

The CDR3 here is CASSQVYEQYF. CDR3 in DNA: TGTGCCAGCAGCCAAGTCTACGAGCAGTACTTC. The chain carries TRBV14 and TRBJ2-7; D gene uncertain. The V gene's germline CDR1 is SGHDN and CDR2 FVKESK. Trimming left V 1 base short and J 3 bases short, with 1 base between. This CDR3 is built from 11 residues.

This clonotype has a handful of counts. The V call is TRBV6-1, the J call TRBJ2-1; 9 bases align to TRBD1. Trimming took 6 bases from V and 6 from J; bases not matched to a gene: 9. Per germline, CDR1 MNHNS and CDR2 SASEGT. The CDR3 is 15 amino acids. The CDR3 region is CASRAGTGTINEQFF. For the CDR3, the DNA is TGTGCCAGCAGGGCCGGGACAGGGACCATCAATGAGCAGTTCTTC.

This clonotype was counted a few times. Since a much larger clone is just one base distant, this may be a read error. V gene TRBV3-1 combines with J gene TRBJ1-2; the match to TRBD1 covers 8 bases. The CDR3 has 15 amino acids. The germline V gene encodes CDR1 LGHDT and CDR2 YNNKEL (reference sequence). The DNA for the CDR3 is TGTGTCAGCACCAACAGGGGGGGGACAGACTATGGCTACACCTTC. Its protein product is CVSTNRGGTDYGYTF.

The chain is built from TRBV7-9 and TRBJ1-4; 7 bases are a match to TRBD1. Germline V gene data show CDR1 as SEHNR and CDR2 as FQNEAQ (reference sequence). The CDR3 contains 15 residues. The V gene end was trimmed by 5 bases and the J gene end by 3 bases; junction bases not matched to a gene: 6. CDR3 coding DNA: TGTGCCAGCAGCCCAGGGGGAGGACCTAATGAAAAACTGTTTTTT. Translated, it gives CASSPGGGPNEKLFF.

Comment on this clonotype: Possible read error: a much larger clone is one base away. The chain combines TRBV3-1 with TRBJ2-3; TRBD2 might be the D (6 bases). The V gene's germline CDR1 is LGHDT and CDR2 YNNKEL (reference sequence). V lost 0 bases to trimming and J lost 4 bases, with 11 bases between them. CDR3 size: 15 residues. The CDR3 protein is CASSQDGTGADTQYF. CDR3 nucleotides: TGTGCCAGCAGCCAAGATGGCACGGGGGCAGATACGCAGTATTTT.

This clonotype was counted between two and nine times. The chain couples TRBV29-1 to TRBJ2-7; D gene unclear. Germline V lookup: CDR1 SQVTM, CDR2 ANQGSEA. The germline V and J ends were trimmed by 4 bases and 4 bases, with 8 bases remaining between them. The CDR3 has 11 amino acids. The CDR3 DNA reads TGCAGCGTTGGTGCCGGATACGAGCAGTACTTC. Residues: CSVGAGYEQYF.

This clonotype was counted between two and nine times. This chain uses TRBV11-3 with TRBJ2-2; D is undetermined. The germline CDR1 and CDR2 sequences are SGHNT and YENEEA. Trimming took 3 bases from V and 6 from J, leaving 11 bases between them. This CDR3 comprises 14 residues. Written as DNA, the CDR3 is TGTGCCAGCAGCTTCGGTTTAGCTCCCGGGGAGCTGTTTTTT. Translation: CASSFGLAPGELFF.

V is TRBV7-8 and J is TRBJ2-2; TRBD2 is a possible D gene (6 bases). Germline CDR1 SGHVS, CDR2 FQNEAQ. The germline V and J ends were trimmed by 7 bases and 7 bases, with 13 bases remaining between them. The CDR3 is made up of 13 amino acids. CDR3 amino acids: CASKRGINGELFF. For the CDR3, the DNA is TGTGCCAGCAAACGCGGGATTAACGGGGAGCTGTTTTTT. The entire variable domain, with the rest obtained from reference TRBV7-8 and TRBJ2-2, is as follows: GAGVSQSPRYKVAKRGQDVALRCDPISGHVSLFWYQQALGQGPEFLTYFQNEAQLDKSGLPSDRFFAERPEGSVSTLKIQRTQQEDSAVYLCASKRGINGELFFGEGSRLTVL.